Listed below are T cell receptor beta chains from one sample, sequenced in a study of blood T cell repertoires in COVID-19. Sequencing was performed with immunoSEQ multiplex PCR; in TCRdb, only in-frame clones are kept and a portion is missing. The data contain around 150,000 clones, more than 65% of them singletons. The sequencing sample was made of peripheral blood. These receptors came from a woman in her forties or fifties in a cohort sampled during active or convalescent COVID-19. CDR3s include the opening cysteine and the closing phenylalanine or tryptophan. D genes are given only for firm matches. Size values are once, few and many counts, or a class for expanded clones, and some rows have none.

TRBJ2-3,TRBV6-6,TRBD2,-,CASSLAGSTDTQYF,TGTGCCAGCAGTTTAGCGGGCAGCACAGATACGCAGTATTTT
TRBJ1-2,TRBV19,TRBD1,-,CASSRTGSGYTF,TGTGCCAGTAGTAGGACAGGGTCGGGCTACACCTTC
TRBJ2-3,TRBV19,TRBD1,-,CASGNRGWDTQYF,TGTGCCAGTGGGAACAGGGGATGGGATACGCAGTATTTT
TRBJ2-3,TRBV9,TRBD2,-,CASSVGAQGRGAPDTQYF,TGTGCCAGCAGCGTAGGGGCCCAGGGGCGGGGGGCCCCAGATACGCAGTATTTT
TRBJ2-2,TRBV14,-,-,CASSQKAQGWPGELFF,TGTGCCAGCAGCCAAAAGGCGCAGGGGTGGCCCGGGGAGCTGTTTTTT
TRBJ2-1,TRBV7-2,-,-,CASSLMSSYNEQFF,TGTGCCAGCAGCTTAATGAGCTCCTACAATGAGCAGTTCTTC
TRBJ2-7,TRBV3-1/TRBV3-2,-,-,CASSRGHRYEQYF,TGTGCCAGCAGCCGGGGACACCGCTACGAGCAGTACTTC
TRBJ1-6,TRBV30,-,-,CAWSVSLGALRNSPLHF,TGTGCCTGGAGTGTAAGTCTTGGGGCTCTGAGGAATTCACCCCTCCACTTT
TRBJ2-1,TRBV6-5,TRBD1,once,CASTPGQGIWNEQFF,TGTGCCAGCACGCCGGGACAGGGAATTTGGAATGAGCAGTTCTTC
TRBJ1-1,TRBV24-1,-,-,CARQNLGHPHLWNTEAFF,TGTGCCCGTCAGAATCTGGGACATCCTCACTTGTGGAACACTGAAGCTTTCTTT
TRBJ2-3,TRBV7-2,-,-,CASSLAGSGVFTDTQYF,TGTGCCAGCAGCTTAGCCGGGTCCGGGGTATTCACAGATACGCAGTATTTT
TRBJ1-1,TRBV9,-,-,CASSVGANTEAFF,TGTGCCAGCAGCGTAGGGGCAAACACTGAAGCTTTCTTT
TRBJ2-5,TRBV7-8,-,-,CASSLVRAGAPRAQYF,TGTGCCAGCAGCTTAGTAAGGGCGGGGGCCCCGCGGGCCCAGTACTTC
TRBJ2-7,TRBV28,TRBD1,few,CASSLGTGAYEQYF,TGTGCCAGCAGTTTAGGGACAGGTGCCTACGAGCAGTACTTC
TRBJ2-2,TRBV2,-,once,CASKNRVNTGELFF,TGTGCCAGCAAGAACAGGGTGAACACCGGGGAGCTGTTTTTT
TRBJ1-1,TRBV3-1/TRBV3-2,-,-,CASSQGGLGRNTEAFF,TGTGCCAGCAGCCAGGGGGGTTTAGGCAGGAACACTGAAGCTTTCTTT
TRBJ2-7,TRBV27,-,-,CASSLRRGYEQYF,TGTGCCAGCAGTTTAAGGAGGGGCTACGAGCAGTACTTC
TRBJ1-4,TRBV6-5,-,-,CASKLVQTNEKLFF,TGTGCCAGCAAGCTGGTTCAAACTAATGAAAAACTGTTTTTT
TRBJ2-5,TRBV7-9,-,-,CASSLVMGGQETQYF,TGTGCCAGCAGCTTAGTTATGGGGGGCCAAGAGACCCAGTACTTC
TRBJ2-3,TRBV7-9,TRBD1,-,CASSSSGTGVGTDTQYF,TGTGCCAGCAGCTCCTCCGGGACAGGGGTCGGCACAGATACGCAGTATTTT
TRBJ1-6,TRBV10-3,-,-,CAISEDRQSSYNSPLHF,TGTGCCATCAGTGAGGACAGGCAAAGCTCCTATAATTCACCCCTCCACTTT
TRBJ1-1,TRBV6-2/TRBV6-3,TRBD1,-,CASSKNNRGLNTEAFF,TGTGCCAGCAGTAAGAACAACAGGGGGCTGAACACTGAAGCTTTCTTT
TRBJ2-4,TRBV11-2,TRBD2,-,CASSLALAGGSPYF,TGTGCCAGCAGCTTGGCCCTAGCGGGGGGGTCCCCGTACTTC
TRBJ2-7,TRBV19,TRBD2,-,CASSIRGDREQYF,TGTGCCAGTAGTATTCGGGGGGACCGCGAGCAGTACTTC
TRBJ1-4,TRBV7-9,TRBD1,-,CASSLGGQGMDEKLFF,TGTGCCAGCAGCTTAGGGGGACAGGGGATGGATGAAAAACTGTTTTTT
TRBJ2-6,TRBV7-3,-,-,CASSLRSAASSGANVLTF,TGTGCCAGCAGCTTAAGGTCGGCAGCTAGCTCTGGGGCCAACGTCCTGACTTTC
TRBJ2-5,TRBV11-2,TRBD2,-,CASSLRVVSGGGGDETQYF,TGTGCCAGCAGCCTTAGGGTTGTATCAGGCGGGGGGGGCGACGAGACCCAGTACTTC
TRBJ1-4,TRBV13,TRBD1,-,CASSAQGAGEKLFF,TGTGCCAGCAGCGCACAGGGGGCTGGGGAAAAACTGTTTTTT